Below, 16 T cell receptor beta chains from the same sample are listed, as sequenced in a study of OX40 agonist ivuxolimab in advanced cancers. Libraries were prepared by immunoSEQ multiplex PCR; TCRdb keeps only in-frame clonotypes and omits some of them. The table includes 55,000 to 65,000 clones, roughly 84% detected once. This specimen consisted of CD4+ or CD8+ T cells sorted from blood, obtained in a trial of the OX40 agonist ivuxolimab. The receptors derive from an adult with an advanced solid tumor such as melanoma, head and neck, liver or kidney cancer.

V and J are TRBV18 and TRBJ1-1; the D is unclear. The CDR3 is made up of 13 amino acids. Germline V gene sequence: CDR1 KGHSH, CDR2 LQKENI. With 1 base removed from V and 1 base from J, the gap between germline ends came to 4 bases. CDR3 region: CASSPLGNTEAFF. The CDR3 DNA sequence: TGTGCCAGCTCACCACTCGGGAACACTGAAGCTTTCTTT.

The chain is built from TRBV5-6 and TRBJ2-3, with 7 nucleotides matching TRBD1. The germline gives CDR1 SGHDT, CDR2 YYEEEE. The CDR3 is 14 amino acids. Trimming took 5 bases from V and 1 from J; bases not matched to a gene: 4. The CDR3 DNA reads TGTGCCAGCAGTTGGGACAGTGGCACAGATACGCAGTATTTT. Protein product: CASSWDSGTDTQYF.

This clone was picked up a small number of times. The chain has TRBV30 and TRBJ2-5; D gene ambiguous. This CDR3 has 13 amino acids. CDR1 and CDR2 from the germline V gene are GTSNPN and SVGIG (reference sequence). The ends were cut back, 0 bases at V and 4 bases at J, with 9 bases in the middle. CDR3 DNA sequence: TGTGCCTGGAGTGTCACCCTCCGAGAGACCCAGTACTTC. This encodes CAWSVTLRETQYF.

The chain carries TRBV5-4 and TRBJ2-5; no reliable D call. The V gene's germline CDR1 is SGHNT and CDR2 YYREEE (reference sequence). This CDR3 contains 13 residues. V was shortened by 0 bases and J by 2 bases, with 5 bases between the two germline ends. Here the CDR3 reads CASSLEEQETQYF. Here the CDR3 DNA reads TGTGCCAGCAGCTTGGAGGAGCAAGAGACCCAGTACTTC.

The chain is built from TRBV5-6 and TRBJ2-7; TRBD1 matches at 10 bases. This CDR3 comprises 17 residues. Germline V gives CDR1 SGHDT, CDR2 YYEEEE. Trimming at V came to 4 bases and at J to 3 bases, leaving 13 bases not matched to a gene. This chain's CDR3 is CASSRRTGTGDLYEQYF. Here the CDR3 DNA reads TGTGCCAGCAGCCGAAGAACCGGGACAGGGGATCTCTACGAGCAGTACTTC. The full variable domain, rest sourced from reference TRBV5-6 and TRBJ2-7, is DAGVTQSPTHLIKTRGQQVTLRCSPKSGHDTVSWYQQALGQGPQFIFQYYEEEERQRGNFPDRFSGHQFPNYSSELNVNALLLGDSALYLCASSRRTGTGDLYEQYFGPGTRLTVT.

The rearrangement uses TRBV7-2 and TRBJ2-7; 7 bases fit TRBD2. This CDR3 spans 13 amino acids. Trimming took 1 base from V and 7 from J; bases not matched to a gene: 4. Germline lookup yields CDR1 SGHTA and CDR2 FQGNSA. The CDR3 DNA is TGTGCCAGCAGCTTAGGCGGGAGTGGGGAGCAGTACTTC. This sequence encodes CASSLGGSGEQYF.

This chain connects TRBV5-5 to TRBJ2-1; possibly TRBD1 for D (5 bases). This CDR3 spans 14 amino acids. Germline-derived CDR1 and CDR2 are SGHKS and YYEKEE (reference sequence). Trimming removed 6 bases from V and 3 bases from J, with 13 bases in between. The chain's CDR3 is CASTQTDIYNEQFF. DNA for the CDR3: TGTGCCAGCACACAGACAGACATCTACAATGAGCAGTTCTTC.

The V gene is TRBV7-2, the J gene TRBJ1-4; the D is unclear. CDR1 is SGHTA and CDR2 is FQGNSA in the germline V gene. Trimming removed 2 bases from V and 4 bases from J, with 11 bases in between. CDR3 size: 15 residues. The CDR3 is CASSLQQLFNEKLFF. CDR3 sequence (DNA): TGTGCCAGCAGCTTACAACAGCTTTTTAATGAAAAACTGTTTTTT.

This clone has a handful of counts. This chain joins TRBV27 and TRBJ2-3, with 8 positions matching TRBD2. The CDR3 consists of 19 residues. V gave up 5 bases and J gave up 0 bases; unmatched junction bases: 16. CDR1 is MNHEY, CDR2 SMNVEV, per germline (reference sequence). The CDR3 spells CASSISPLLAGYSTDTQYF. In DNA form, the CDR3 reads TGTGCCAGCAGTATTTCTCCCCTTCTAGCGGGCTATAGCACAGATACGCAGTATTTT.

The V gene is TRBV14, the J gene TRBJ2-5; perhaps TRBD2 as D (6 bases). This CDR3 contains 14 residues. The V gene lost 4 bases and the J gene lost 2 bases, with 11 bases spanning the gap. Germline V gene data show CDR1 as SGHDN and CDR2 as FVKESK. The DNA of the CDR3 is TGTGCCAGCAGCCGCTCTCGGGGGCAAGAGACCCAGTACTTC. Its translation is CASSRSRGQETQYF.

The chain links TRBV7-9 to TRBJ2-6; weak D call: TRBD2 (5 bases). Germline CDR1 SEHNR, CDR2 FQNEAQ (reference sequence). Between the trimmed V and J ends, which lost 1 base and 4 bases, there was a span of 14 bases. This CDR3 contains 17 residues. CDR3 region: CASSLGELETGANVLTF. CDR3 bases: TGTGCCAGCAGCTTAGGGGAACTAGAAACCGGGGCCAACGTCCTGACTTTC.

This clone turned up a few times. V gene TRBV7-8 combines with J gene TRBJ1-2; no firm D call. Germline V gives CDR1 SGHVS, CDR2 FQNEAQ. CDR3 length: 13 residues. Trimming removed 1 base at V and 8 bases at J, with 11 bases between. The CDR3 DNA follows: TGTGCCAGCAGCTTAGATTACAGTAGGGGCTACACCTTC. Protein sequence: CASSLDYSRGYTF.

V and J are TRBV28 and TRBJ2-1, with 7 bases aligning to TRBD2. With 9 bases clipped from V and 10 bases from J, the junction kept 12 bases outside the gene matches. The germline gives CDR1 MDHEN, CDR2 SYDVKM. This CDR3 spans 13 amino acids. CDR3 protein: CASLAWEGHEQFF. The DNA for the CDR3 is TGTGCCAGTTTAGCTTGGGAGGGCCACGAGCAGTTCTTC.

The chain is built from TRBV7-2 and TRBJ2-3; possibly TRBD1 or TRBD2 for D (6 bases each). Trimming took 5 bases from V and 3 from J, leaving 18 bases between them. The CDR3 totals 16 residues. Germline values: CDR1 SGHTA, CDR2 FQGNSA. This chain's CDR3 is CASSARLGGGTDTQYF. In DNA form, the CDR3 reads TGTGCCAGCAGCGCCCGACTAGGAGGGGGGACAGATACGCAGTATTTT. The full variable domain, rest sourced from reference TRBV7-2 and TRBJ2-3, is GAGVSQSPSNKVTEKGKDVELRCDPISGHTALYWYRQSLGQGLEFLIYFQGNSAPDKSGLPSDRFSAERTGGSVSTLTIQRTQQEDSAVYLCASSARLGGGTDTQYFGPGTRLTVL.

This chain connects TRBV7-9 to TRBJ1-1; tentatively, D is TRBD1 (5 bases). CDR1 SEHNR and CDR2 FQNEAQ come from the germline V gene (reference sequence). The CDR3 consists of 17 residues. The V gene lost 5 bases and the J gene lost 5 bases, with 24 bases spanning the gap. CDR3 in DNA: TGTGCCAGCAGCCCAATCCCCGGCGTCAGGGCGGGAACTGAAGCTTTCTTT. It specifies CASSPIPGVRAGTEAFF.

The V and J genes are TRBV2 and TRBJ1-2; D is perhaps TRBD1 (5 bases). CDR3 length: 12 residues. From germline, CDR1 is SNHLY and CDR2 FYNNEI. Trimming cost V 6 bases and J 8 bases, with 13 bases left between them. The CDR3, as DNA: TGTGCCAGCAGCCAAGGGACGATCGGCTACACCTTC. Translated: CASSQGTIGYTF.